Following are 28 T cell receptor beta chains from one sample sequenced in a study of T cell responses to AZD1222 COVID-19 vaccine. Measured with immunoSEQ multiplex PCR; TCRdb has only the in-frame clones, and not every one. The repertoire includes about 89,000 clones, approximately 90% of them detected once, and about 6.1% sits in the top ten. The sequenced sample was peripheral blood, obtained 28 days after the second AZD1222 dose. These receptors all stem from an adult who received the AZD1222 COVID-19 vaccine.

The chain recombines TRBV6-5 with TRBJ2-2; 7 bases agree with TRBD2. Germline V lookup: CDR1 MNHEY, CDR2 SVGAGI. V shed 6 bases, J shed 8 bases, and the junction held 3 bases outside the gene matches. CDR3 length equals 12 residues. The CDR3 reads CASRGGSGELFF. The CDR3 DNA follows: TGTGCCAGCAGGGGGGGGAGTGGGGAGCTGTTTTTT.

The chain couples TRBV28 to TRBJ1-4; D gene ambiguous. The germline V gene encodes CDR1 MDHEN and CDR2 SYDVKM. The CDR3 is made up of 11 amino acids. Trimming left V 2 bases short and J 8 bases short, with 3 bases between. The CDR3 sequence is CASSLQEKLFF. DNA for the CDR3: TGTGCCAGCAGTTTACAAGAAAAACTGTTTTTT.

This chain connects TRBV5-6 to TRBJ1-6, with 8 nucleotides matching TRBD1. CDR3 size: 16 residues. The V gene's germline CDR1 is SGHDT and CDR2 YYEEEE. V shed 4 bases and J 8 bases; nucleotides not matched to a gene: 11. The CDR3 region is CASSPFVQGAYSPLHF. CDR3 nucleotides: TGTGCCAGCAGCCCCTTTGTTCAGGGGGCCTATTCACCCCTCCACTTT.

The CDR3 nucleotides read TGTGCCAGTACCCCCGATCGGGACAGGGGACAGAACACTGAAGCTTTCTTT. It specifies CASTPDRDRGQNTEAFF. The chain carries TRBV19 and TRBJ1-1; TRBD1 matches at 10 bases. Germline CDR1 reads LNHDA; CDR2 reads SQIVND (reference sequence). With 7 bases clipped from V and 1 base from J, the junction kept 12 bases outside the gene matches. The CDR3 contains 17 residues. Based on the CDR3 plus reference TRBV19 and TRBJ1-1, the full variable domain is DGGITQSPKYLFRKEGQNVTLSCEQNLNHDAMYWYRQDPGQGLRLIYYSQIVNDFQKGDIAEGYSVSREKKESFPLTVTSAQKNPTAFYLCASTPDRDRGQNTEAFFGQGTRLTVV.

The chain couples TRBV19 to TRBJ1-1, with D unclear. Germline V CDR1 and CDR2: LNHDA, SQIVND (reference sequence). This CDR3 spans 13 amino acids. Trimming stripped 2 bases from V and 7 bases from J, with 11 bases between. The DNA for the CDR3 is TGTGCCAGTAGTATAAGGGAAAATCTTGAAGCTTTCTTT. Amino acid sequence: CASSIRENLEAFF.

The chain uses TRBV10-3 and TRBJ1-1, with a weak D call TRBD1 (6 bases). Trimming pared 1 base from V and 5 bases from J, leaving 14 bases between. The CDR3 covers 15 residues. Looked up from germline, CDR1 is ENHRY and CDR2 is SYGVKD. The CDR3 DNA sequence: TGTGCCATCAGTGAGTGGGAAGGGGGATTTACTGAAGCTTTCTTT. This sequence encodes CAISEWEGGFTEAFF.

The DNA of the CDR3 is TGTGCCAGCAGCCGCCGACAGGGGCCGACTAACTATGGCTACACCTTC. It specifies CASSRRQGPTNYGYTF. V and J are TRBV7-2 and TRBJ1-2; TRBD1 aligns across 8 bases. V shed 5 bases and J 0 bases; nucleotides not matched to a gene: 8. CDR3 length equals 16 residues. Germline V gene data show CDR1 as SGHTA and CDR2 as FQGNSA. Based on the CDR3 plus reference TRBV7-2 and TRBJ1-2, the full variable domain is GAGVSQSPSNKVTEKGKDVELRCDPISGHTALYWYRQSLGQGLEFLIYFQGNSAPDKSGLPSDRFSAERTGGSVSTLTIQRTQQEDSAVYLCASSRRQGPTNYGYTFGSGTRLTVV.

Here the CDR3 DNA reads TGTGCCAGCAGCTTACGGGGGAAAAGCTCCTACGAGCAGTACTTC. It codes for CASSLRGKSSYEQYF. The chain links TRBV5-6 to TRBJ2-7; tentatively, D is TRBD2 (6 bases). Germline loops: CDR1 SGHDT, CDR2 YYEEEE. The CDR3 consists of 15 residues. The V gene lost 2 bases and the J gene lost 0 bases, with 12 bases spanning the gap.

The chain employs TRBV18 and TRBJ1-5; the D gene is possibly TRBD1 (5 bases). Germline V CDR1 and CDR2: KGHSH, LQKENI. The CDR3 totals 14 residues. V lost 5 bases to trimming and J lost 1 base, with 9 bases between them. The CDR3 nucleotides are TGTGCCAGCTCAGGGACGGGAAGCAATCAGCCCCAGCATTTT. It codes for CASSGTGSNQPQHF.

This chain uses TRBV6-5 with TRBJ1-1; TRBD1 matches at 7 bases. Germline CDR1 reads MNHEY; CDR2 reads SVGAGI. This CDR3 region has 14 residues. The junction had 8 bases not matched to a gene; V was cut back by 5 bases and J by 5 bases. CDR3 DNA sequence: TGTGCCAGCAGTCCGGGGACAGCCTCTACTGAAGCTTTCTTT. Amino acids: CASSPGTASTEAFF.

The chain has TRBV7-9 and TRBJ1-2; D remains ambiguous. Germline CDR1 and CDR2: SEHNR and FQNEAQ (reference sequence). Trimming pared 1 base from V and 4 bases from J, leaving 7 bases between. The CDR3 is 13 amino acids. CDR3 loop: CASSLEASYGYTF. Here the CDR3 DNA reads TGTGCCAGCAGCTTAGAGGCCTCCTATGGCTACACCTTC.

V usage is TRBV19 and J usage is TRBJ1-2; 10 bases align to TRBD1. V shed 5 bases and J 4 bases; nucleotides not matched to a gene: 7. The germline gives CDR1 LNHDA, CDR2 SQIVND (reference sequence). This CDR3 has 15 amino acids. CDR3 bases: TGTGCCAGTAGTTTTGGGACAGGGGACGGCTATGGCTACACCTTC. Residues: CASSFGTGDGYGYTF.

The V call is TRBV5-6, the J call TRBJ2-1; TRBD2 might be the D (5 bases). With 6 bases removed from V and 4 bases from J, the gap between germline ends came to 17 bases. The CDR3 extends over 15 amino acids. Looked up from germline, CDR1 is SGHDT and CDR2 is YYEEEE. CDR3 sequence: CASTPTRGRYNEQFF. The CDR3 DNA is TGTGCCAGCACCCCTACTAGAGGACGATACAATGAGCAGTTCTTC.

The CDR3 region is CASTQGSNQPQHF. The CDR3 bases are TGTGCCAGCACTCAGGGTAGCAATCAGCCCCAGCATTTT. V and J are TRBV3-1 (or the pseudogene TRBV3-2) and TRBJ1-5; D may be TRBD1 (5 bases). Germline V gene data show CDR1 as LGHDT and CDR2 as YNNKEL (reference sequence). V was shortened by 7 bases and J by 0 bases, with 7 bases between the two germline ends. The length of the CDR3 is 13 residues.

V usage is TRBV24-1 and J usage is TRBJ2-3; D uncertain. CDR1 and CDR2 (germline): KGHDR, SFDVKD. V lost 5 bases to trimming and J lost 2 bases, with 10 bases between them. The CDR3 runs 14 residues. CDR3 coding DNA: TGTGCCACCAGTGGTCGGCTACCCACAGATACGCAGTATTTT. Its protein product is CATSGRLPTDTQYF.

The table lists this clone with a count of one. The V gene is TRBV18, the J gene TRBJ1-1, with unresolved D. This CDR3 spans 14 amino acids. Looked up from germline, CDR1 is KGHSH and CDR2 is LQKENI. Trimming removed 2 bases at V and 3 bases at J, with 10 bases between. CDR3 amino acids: CASSPGWGDTEAFF. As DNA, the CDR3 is TGTGCCAGCTCACCAGGGTGGGGAGACACTGAAGCTTTCTTT.

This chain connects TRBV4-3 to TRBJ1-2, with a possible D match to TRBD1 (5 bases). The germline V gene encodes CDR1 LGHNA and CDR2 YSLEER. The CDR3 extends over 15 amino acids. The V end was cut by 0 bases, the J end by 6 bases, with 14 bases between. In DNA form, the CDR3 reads TGCGCCAGCAGCCAAGATTCGGGCAGGGCGGATGGCTACACCTTC. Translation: CASSQDSGRADGYTF.

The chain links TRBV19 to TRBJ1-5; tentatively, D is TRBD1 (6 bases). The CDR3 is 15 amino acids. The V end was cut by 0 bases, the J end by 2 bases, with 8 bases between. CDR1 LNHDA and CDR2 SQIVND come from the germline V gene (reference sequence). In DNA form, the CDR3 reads TGTGCCAGTAGTATAGAAGGGGGGCGCAATCAGCCCCAGCATTTT. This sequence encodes CASSIEGGRNQPQHF.

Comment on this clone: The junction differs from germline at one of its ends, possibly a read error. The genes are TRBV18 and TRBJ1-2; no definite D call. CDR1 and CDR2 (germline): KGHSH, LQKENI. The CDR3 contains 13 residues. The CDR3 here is CASSPSVERGHTF. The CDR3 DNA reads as TGTGCCAGCTCACCGTCTGTGGAGCGTGGCCACACCTTC. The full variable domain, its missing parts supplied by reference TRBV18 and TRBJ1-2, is NAGVMQNPRHLVRRRGQEARLRCSPMKGHSHVYWYRQLPEEGLKFMVYLQKENIIDESGMPKERFSAEFPKEGPSILRIQQVVRGDSAAYFCASSPSVERGHTFGSGTRLTVV.

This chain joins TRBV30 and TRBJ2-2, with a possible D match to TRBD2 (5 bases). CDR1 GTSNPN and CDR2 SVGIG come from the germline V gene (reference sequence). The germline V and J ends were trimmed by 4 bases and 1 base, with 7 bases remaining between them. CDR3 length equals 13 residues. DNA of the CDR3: TGTGCCTGGAAAAGCGGGAACACCGGGGAGCTGTTTTTT. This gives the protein CAWKSGNTGELFF.

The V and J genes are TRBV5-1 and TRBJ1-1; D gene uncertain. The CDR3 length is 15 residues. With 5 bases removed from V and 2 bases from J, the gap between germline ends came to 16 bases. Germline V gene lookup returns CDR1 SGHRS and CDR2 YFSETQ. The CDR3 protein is CASRWVLGPNTEAFF. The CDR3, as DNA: TGCGCCAGCAGGTGGGTCCTCGGGCCCAACACTGAAGCTTTCTTT.

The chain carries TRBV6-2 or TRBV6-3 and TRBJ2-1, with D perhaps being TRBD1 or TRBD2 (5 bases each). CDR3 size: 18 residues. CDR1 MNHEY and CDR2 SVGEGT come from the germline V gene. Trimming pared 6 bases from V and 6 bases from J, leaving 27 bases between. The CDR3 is CASSHPWGRILEFNEQFF. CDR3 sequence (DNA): TGTGCCAGCAGCCATCCTTGGGGGAGAATTCTGGAGTTCAATGAGCAGTTCTTC.

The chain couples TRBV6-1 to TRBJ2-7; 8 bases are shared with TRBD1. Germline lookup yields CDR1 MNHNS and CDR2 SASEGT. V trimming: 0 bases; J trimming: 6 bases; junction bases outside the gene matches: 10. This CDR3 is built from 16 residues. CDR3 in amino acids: CASSEAQGQARCEQYF. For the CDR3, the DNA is TGTGCCAGCAGTGAAGCGCAGGGACAGGCCAGGTGCGAGCAGTACTTC.

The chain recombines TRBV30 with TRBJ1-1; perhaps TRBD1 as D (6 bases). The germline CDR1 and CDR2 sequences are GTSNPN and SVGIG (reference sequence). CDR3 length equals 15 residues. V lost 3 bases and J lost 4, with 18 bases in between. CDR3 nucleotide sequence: TGTGCCTGGAGCCCCCGGGACACCCTTACCACTGAAGCTTTCTTT. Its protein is CAWSPRDTLTTEAFF.

CDR3 loop: CASSDRPSEEQFF. For the CDR3, the DNA is TGTGCCAGCAGCGATCGACCAAGCGAGGAGCAGTTCTTC. The rearrangement links TRBV11-3 to TRBJ2-1; D remains unclear. Germline lookup yields CDR1 SGHNT and CDR2 YENEEA. The CDR3 runs to 13 residues. The V and J ends lost 5 bases and 10 bases respectively, with 15 bases between them.

The CDR3 DNA is TGTGCCACCAGCCTTAGCGGGGGCGCCTCGGGTGAGACCCAGTACTTC. It codes for CATSLSGGASGETQYF. The genes are TRBV15 and TRBJ2-5; 9 bases are shared with TRBD2. The CDR3 has 16 amino acids. Germline lookup yields CDR1 LNHNV and CDR2 YYDKDF (reference sequence). V trimming: 5 bases; J trimming: 5 bases; junction bases outside the gene matches: 12. Full variable domain (missing parts from reference TRBV15 and TRBJ2-5): DAMVIQNPRYQVTQFGKPVTLSCSQTLNHNVMYWYQQKSSQAPKLLFHYYDKDFNNEADTPDNFQSRRPNTSFCFLDIRSPGLGDTAMYLCATSLSGGASGETQYFGPGTRLLVL.

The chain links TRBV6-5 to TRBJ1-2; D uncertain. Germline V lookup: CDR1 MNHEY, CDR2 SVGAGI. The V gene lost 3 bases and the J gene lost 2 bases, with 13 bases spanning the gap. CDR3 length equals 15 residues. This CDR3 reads CASSYRGTSNYGYTF. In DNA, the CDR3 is TGTGCCAGCAGTTATCGGGGTACGTCAAACTATGGCTACACCTTC.

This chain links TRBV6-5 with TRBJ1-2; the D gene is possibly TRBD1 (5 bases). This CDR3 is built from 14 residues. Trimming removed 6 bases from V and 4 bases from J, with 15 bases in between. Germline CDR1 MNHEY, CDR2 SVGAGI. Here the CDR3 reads CASSARDGPYGYTF. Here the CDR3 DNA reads TGTGCCAGCAGCGCCCGGGACGGACCCTATGGCTACACCTTC.